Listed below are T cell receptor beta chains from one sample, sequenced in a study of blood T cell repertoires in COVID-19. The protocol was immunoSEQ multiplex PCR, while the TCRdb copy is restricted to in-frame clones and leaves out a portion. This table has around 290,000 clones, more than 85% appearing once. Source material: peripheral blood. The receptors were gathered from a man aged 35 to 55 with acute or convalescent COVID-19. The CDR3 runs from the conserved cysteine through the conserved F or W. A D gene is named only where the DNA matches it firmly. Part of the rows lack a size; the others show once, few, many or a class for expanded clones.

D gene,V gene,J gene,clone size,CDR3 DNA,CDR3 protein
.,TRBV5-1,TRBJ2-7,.,TGCGCCAGCAGCTTGGGGACAGACTACGAGCAGTACTTC,CASSLGTDYEQYF
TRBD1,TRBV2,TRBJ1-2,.,TGTGCCAGCGGGGGACAGGGGACGGACTATGGCTACACCTTC,CASGGQGTDYGYTF
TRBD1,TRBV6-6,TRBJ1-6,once,TGTGCCAGCAGAACACCGGGACAGCCTAATTCACCCCTCCACTTT,CASRTPGQPNSPLHF
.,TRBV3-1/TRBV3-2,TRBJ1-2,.,TGTGCCAGCAGCCAAGATCACGGGGGGAGGGGCTACACCTTC,CASSQDHGGRGYTF
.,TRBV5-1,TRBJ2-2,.,TGCGCCAGCAGCAGCGGCGTTTGGAGGTCCGGGGAGCTGTTTTTT,CASSSGVWRSGELFF
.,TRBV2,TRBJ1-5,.,TGTGCCAGCAGTGAGAGGTGGAGCAATCAGCCCCAGCATTTT,CASSERWSNQPQHF
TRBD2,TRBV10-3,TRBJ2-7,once,TGTGCCATCACCGAGACTAGCGGGGGGGCCGCCGAGCAGTACTTC,CAITETSGGAAEQYF
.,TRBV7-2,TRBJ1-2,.,TGTGCCAGCGGCCAGGACTATGGCTACACCTTC,CASGQDYGYTF
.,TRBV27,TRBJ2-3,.,TGTGCCAGCAGTTTCCCGGGGGGCCCGACAGATACGCAGTATTTT,CASSFPGGPTDTQYF
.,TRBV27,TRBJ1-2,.,TGTGCCGCCGCCCCGGTTCCTTCATATGGCTACACCTTC,CAAAPVPSYGYTF
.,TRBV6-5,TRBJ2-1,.,TGTGCCAGCAGTTACTCGACAGTTCCAACCTACAATGAGCAGTTCTTC,CASSYSTVPTYNEQFF
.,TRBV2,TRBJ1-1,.,TGTGCCAGCAGTTTACAGCAGAACACTGAAGCTTTCTTT,CASSLQQNTEAFF
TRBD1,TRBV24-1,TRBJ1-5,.,TGTGCCACCAGTGATTCAGCAGGGGGACATCAGCCCCAGCATTTT,CATSDSAGGHQPQHF
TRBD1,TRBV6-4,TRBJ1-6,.,TGTGCCAGCAGTGAGGACAGGGCAGGCTCACCCCTCCACTTT,CASSEDRAGSPLHF
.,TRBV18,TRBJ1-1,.,TGTGCCAGCTCCTTGGACACCCAGAACACTGAAGCTTTCTTT,CASSLDTQNTEAFF
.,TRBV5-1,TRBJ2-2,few,TGCGCCAGCAGCGCCCGACAGAACACCGGGGAGCTGTTTTTT,CASSARQNTGELFF
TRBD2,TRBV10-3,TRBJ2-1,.,TGTGCCATCAGTCAAGGACTAGCGGGGTTATCCTCCTACAATGAGCAGTTCTTC,CAISQGLAGLSSYNEQFF
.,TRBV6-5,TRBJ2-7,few,TGTGCCAGCAGCACCAGGGGGGCCTACGAGCAGTACTTC,CASSTRGAYEQYF
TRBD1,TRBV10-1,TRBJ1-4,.,TGCGCCAGCAGTGAGTCGTTTACAGGGGGCGAACAAGGAAAACTGTTTTTT,CASSESFTGGEQGKLFF
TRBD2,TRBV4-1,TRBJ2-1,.,TGCGCCAGCAGCCGCGGGACTAGCGGACCCGAGCAGTTCTTC,CASSRGTSGPEQFF
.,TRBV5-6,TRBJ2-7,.,TGTGCCAGCAGCTTGTGGGGACATCTCTACGAGCAGTACTTC,CASSLWGHLYEQYF